Described below is a single T cell receptor (beta chain) sequence and its context. Its antigen is as yet unknown. The input for sorted-subset replicate PCRs was approximately 200 ng DNA, some 30,000 T cell genomes. Only in-frame clones appear in the TCRdb table, and some are missing; sequencing was by immunoSEQ multiplex PCR. The sample gives more than 850,000 clones, around 78% of which show up once; 0.4% to 0.55% is in the top ten. The source of the sample is a study of shared clonotypes between healthy human individuals. Findings and limits, study-wide: A generally larger estimated richness was seen in naive subsets than in memory subsets.

V was trimmed by 0 bases and J by 5 bases, leaving 9 bases between them. Germline V gives CDR1 SGHTS, CDR2 YDEGEE. CDR3 size: 14 residues. The chain recombines TRBV5-8 with TRBJ2-1; D is unresolved. The sample was memory CD4+ T cells from PBMCs. Subset denoted: CD45RA-negative fraction. This receptor was identified in a man between 18 and 35 years old in good health. Some clones in this sample may be carry-over from other donors' samples. CDR3 region: CASSLGVLDNEQFF. The CDR3 nucleotides are TGTGCCAGCAGCTTGGGGGTCTTAGACAATGAGCAGTTCTTC.